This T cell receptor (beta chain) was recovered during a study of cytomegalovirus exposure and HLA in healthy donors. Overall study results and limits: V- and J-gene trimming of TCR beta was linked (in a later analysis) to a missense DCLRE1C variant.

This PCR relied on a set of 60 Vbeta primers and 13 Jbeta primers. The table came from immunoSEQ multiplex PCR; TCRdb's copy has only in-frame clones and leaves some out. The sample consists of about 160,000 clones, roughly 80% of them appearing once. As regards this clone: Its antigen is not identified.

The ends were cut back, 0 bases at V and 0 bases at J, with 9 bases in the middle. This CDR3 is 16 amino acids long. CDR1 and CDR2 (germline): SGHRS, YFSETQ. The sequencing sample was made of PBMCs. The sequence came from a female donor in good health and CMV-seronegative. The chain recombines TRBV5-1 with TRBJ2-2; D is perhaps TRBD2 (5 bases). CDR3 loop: CASSLDSAANTGELFF. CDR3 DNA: TGCGCCAGCAGCTTGGATAGCGCCGCGAACACCGGGGAGCTGTTTTTT.